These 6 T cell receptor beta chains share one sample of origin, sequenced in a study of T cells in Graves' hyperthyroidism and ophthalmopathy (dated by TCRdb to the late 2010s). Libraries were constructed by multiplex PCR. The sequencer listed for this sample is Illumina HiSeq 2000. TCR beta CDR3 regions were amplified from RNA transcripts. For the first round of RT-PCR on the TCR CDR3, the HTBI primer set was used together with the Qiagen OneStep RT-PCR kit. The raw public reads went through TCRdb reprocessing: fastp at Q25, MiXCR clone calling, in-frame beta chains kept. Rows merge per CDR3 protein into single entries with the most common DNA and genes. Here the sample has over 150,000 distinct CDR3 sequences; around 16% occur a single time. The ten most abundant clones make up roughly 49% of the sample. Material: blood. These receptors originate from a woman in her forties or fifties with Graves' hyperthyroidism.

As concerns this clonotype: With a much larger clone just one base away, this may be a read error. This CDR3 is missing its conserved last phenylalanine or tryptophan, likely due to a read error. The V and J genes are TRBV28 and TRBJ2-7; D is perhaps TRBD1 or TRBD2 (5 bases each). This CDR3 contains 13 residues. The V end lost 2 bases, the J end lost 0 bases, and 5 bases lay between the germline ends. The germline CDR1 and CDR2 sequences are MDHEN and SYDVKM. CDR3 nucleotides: TGTGCCAGCAGTTTAGGGGGCTCCTACGAGCAGTACCTC. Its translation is CASSLGGSYEQYL.

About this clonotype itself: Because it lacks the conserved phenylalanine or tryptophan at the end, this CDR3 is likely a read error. The CDR3 protein is CASSPPGQGGETQYL. In DNA, the CDR3 is TGTGCCAGCTCACCACCCGGGCAGGGGGGAGAGACCCAGTACCTC. This chain joins TRBV18 and TRBJ2-5; TRBD1 is a possible D gene (7 bases). In germline, CDR1 is KGHSH, CDR2 LQKENI. The V and J ends lost 0 bases and 4 bases respectively, with 12 bases between them. CDR3 length: 15 residues.

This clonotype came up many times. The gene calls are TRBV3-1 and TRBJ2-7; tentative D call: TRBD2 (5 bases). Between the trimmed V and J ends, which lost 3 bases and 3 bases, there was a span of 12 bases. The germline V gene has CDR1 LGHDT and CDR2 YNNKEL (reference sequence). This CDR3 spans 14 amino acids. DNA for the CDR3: TGTGCCAGCAGCCACAGTTTCGAGGGCTACGAGCAGTACTTC. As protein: CASSHSFEGYEQYF.

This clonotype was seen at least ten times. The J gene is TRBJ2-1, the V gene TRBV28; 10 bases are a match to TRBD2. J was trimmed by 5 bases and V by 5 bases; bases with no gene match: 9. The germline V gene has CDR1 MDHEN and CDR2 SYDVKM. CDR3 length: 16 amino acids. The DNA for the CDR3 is TGTGCCAGCAGTGGCGCGTATAGCGGGAGGCACAATGAGCAGTTCTTC. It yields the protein CASSGAYSGRHNEQFF.

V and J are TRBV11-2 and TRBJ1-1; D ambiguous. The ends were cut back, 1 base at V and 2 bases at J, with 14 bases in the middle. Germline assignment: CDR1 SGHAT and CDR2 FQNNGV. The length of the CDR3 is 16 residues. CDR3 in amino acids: CASSLGVRSVNTEAFF. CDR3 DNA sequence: TGTGCCAGCAGCTTAGGAGTAAGGTCAGTCAACACTGAAGCTTTCTTT.

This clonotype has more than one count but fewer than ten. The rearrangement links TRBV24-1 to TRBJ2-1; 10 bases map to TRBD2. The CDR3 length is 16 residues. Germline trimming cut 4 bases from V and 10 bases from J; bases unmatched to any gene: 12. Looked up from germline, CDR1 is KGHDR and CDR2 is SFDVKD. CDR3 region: CATSDPAGGPLGEQFF. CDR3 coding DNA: TGTGCCACCAGTGACCCAGCGGGAGGGCCGTTAGGGGAGCAGTTCTTC.